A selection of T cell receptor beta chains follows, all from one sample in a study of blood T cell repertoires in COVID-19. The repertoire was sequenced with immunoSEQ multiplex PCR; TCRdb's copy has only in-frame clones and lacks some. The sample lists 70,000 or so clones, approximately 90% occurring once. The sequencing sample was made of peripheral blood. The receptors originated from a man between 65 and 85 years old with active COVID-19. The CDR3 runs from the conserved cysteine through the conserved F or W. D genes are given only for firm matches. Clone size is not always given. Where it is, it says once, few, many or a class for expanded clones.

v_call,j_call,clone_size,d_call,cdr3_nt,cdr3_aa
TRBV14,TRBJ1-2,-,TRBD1,TGTGCCAGCAGCCCCCTACCGGGACAGGGTTCCAACTATGGCTACACCTTC,CASSPLPGQGSNYGYTF
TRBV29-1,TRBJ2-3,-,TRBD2,TGCAGCGCCAGGACTAGCGGGGGCACAGATACGCAGTATTTT,CSARTSGGTDTQYF
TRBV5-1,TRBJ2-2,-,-,TGCGCCAGCAGCGCCGGACTAGGGGGGACCGGGGAGCTGTTTTTT,CASSAGLGGTGELFF
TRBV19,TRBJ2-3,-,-,TGTGCCAGTAAGGGGCTAGAGAGCACAGATACGCAGTATTTT,CASKGLESTDTQYF
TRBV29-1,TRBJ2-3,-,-,TGCAGCGCCCTAGGGGGGAGGGCTAGCACAGATACGCAGTATTTT,CSALGGRASTDTQYF
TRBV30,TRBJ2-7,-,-,TGTGCCTGGAGTGGACTGAACTACGAGCAGTACTTC,CAWSGLNYEQYF
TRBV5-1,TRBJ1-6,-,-,TGCGCCAGCAGCTTAGAGGTTTCCACTTCACCCCTCCACTTT,CASSLEVSTSPLHF
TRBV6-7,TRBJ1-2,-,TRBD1,TGTGCCAGCAGTCCCCCCGGGACAGTCCTTTCTCTTAACTATGGCTACACCTTC,CASSPPGTVLSLNYGYTF
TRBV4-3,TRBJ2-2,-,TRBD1,TGCGCCAGCAGCCAAGATCTGGGGACAGGGACCGGGGAGCTGTTTTTT,CASSQDLGTGTGELFF
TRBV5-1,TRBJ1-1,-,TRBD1,TGCGCCAGCAGCTTGTCGGGGACAGTTGGGACTGAAGCTTTCTTT,CASSLSGTVGTEAFF
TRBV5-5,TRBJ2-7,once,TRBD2,TGTGCCAGCAGCCCCCGGGGGGGAGGGGGCTCCTACGAGCAGTACTTC,CASSPRGGGGSYEQYF
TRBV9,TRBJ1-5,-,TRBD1,TGTGCCAGCAGCGCCCAGGGGGACCCAAGGCTGCCCCAGCATTTT,CASSAQGDPRLPQHF
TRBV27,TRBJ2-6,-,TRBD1,TGTGCCAGCAGTCTACTGACAGGGGGCTTTTCCTCTGGGGCCAACGTCCTGACTTTC,CASSLLTGGFSSGANVLTF
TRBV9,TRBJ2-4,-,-,TGTGCCAGCAGCGTAGGGACTCTAGCCAAAAACATTCAGTACTTC,CASSVGTLAKNIQYF
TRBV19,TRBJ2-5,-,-,TGTGCCAGTAGTATAGGCTCCAGGAGCGGGGAGACCCAGTACTTC,CASSIGSRSGETQYF
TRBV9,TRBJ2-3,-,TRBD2,TGTGCCAGCAGCCCTACTAGCGCCACCACAGATACGCAGTATTTT,CASSPTSATTDTQYF
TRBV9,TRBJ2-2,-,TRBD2,TGTGCCAGCAGCCCCACGGCGGGAGGGAGTTTCGGGGAGCTGTTTTTT,CASSPTAGGSFGELFF
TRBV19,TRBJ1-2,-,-,TGTGCCAGCCATCGGCTGGACACCCGTACTATGGGCTACACCTTC,CASHRLDTRTMGYTF
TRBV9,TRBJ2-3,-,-,TGTGCCAGCAGCCCGGGGAGCACAGATACGCAGTATTTT,CASSPGSTDTQYF
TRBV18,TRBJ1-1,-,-,TGTGCCAGCTCACCGGACAGACTGAACACTGAAGCTTTCTTT,CASSPDRLNTEAFF
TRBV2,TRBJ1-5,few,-,TGTGCCAGCAGAGGCGGGCCTCAATTGTGGCAGCCCCAGCATTTT,CASRGGPQLWQPQHF
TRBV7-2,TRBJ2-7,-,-,TGTGCCAGCGCGGGGACCCGCAGGGGGGAGCAGTACTTC,CASAGTRRGEQYF
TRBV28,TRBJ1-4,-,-,TGTGCCAGCAGTTTAAGGCGGGGGGGGATTGAAAAACTGTTTTTT,CASSLRRGGIEKLFF
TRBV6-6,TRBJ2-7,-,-,TGTGCCAGCAGTTACTCGGGGGGTAGCTCCTACGAGCAGTACTTC,CASSYSGGSSYEQYF
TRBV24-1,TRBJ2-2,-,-,TGTGCCACCAGTCGAAACCTCGGCACCGGGGAGCTGTTTTTT,CATSRNLGTGELFF
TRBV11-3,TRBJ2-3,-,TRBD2,TGTGCCAGCAGCCCAGGGACTAGCGGGAGGGATACGCAGTATTTT,CASSPGTSGRDTQYF
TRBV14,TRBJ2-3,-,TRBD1,TGTGCCAGCAGCCAGTGGGCAGGGGGCGTCACAGATACGCAGTATTTT,CASSQWAGGVTDTQYF
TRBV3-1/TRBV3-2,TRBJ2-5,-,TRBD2,TGTGCCACAGGGCTAGCGGGAGCGTTTGGTGAGACCCAGTACTTC,CATGLAGAFGETQYF
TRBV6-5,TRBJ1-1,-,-,TGTGCCAGCAGCGGGAGCGGGCCCACTGAAGCTTTCTTT,CASSGSGPTEAFF
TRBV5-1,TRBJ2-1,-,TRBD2,TGCGCCAGCAGCTTGGCCTCCAAGACTAGCGGGAGCCCCTACAATGAGCAGTTCTTC,CASSLASKTSGSPYNEQFF
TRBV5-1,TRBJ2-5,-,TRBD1,TGCGCCAGCAGCTTCTCGACAGGGGTGGGGGAGACCCAGTACTTC,CASSFSTGVGETQYF
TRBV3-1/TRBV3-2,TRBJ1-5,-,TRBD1,TGTGCCAGCAGCCAAGGCAGGGGGCCTAGCAATCAGCCCCAGCATTTT,CASSQGRGPSNQPQHF
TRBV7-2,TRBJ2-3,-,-,TGTGCCAGCAGCTTAGCAGGCAGGGACACAGATACGCAGTATTTT,CASSLAGRDTDTQYF
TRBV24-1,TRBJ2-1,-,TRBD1,TGTGCCACCAGTGATTTGCACAGGGGGTATGAGCAGTTCTTC,CATSDLHRGYEQFF
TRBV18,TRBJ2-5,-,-,TGTGCCAGCTCACCACCCTCGGCAGGACACGAGACCCAGTACTTC,CASSPPSAGHETQYF